Included here is one T cell receptor beta chain sequence, with context. The sample comes from a study of blood T cell repertoires in COVID-19. The repertoire was sequenced with immunoSEQ multiplex PCR; TCRdb's copy has only in-frame clones and lacks some. Of about 150,000 clones listed, approximately 84% are singletons. Looked up from germline, CDR1 is MNHEY and CDR2 is SMNVEV (reference sequence). The CDR3 sequence is 14 residues long. Trimming removed 5 bases from V and 4 bases from J; junction bases left unmatched: 2. The sequenced sample consisted of PBMCs or T cells enriched from blood (not recorded which). The TCR originated in a woman between 45 and 65 years old with acute COVID-19. This chain uses TRBV27 with TRBJ2-7, with 13 bases that match TRBD2. The CDR3 nucleotides read TGTGCCAGCAGTACGGGACTAGCGGGATACGAGCAGTACTTC. Translation: CASSTGLAGYEQYF.